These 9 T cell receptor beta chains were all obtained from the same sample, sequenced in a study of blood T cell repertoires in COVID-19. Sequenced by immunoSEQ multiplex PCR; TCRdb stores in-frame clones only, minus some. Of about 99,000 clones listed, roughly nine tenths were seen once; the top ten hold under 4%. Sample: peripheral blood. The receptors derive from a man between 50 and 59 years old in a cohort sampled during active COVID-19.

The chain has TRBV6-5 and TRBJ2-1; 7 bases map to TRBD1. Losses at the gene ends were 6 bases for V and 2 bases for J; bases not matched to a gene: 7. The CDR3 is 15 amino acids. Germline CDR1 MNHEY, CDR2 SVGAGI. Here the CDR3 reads CASRQGYSPYNEQFF. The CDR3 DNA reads TGTGCCAGCAGACAGGGGTATAGTCCCTACAATGAGCAGTTCTTC.

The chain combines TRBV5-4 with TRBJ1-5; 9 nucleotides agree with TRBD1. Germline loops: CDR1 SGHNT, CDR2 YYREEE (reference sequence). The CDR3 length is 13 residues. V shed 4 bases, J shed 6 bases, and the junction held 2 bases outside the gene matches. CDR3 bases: TGTGCCAGCAGCAAACAGGGGGCTCAGCCCCAGCATTTT. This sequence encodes CASSKQGAQPQHF.

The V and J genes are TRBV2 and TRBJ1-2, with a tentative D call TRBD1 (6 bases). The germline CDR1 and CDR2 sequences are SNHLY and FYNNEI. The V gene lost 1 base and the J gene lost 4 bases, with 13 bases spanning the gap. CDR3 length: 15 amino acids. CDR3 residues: CASSEVGARGYGYTF. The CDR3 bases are TGTGCCAGCAGTGAAGTGGGGGCCAGGGGCTATGGCTACACCTTC.

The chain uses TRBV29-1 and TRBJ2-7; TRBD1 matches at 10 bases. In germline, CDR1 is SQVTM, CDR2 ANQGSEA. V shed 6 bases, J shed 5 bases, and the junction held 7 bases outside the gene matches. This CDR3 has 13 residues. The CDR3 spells CSVGRQGADEQYF. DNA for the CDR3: TGCAGCGTCGGTCGACAGGGGGCAGACGAGCAGTACTTC.

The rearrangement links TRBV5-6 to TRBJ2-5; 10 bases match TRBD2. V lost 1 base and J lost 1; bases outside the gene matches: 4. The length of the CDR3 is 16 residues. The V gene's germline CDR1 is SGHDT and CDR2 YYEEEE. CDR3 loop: CASSLSSGGFQETQYF. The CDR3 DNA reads TGTGCCAGCAGCTTGAGTAGCGGGGGGTTCCAAGAGACCCAGTACTTC. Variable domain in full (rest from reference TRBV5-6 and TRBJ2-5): DAGVTQSPTHLIKTRGQQVTLRCSPKSGHDTVSWYQQALGQGPQFIFQYYEEEERQRGNFPDRFSGHQFPNYSSELNVNALLLGDSALYLCASSLSSGGFQETQYFGPGTRLLVL.

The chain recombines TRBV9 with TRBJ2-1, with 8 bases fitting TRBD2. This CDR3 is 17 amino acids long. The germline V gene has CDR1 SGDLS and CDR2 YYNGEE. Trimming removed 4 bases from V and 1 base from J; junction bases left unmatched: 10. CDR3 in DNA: TGTGCCAGCAGCCCCTCGGGGGCGGGGGGATCCTACAATGAGCAGTTCTTC. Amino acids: CASSPSGAGGSYNEQFF.

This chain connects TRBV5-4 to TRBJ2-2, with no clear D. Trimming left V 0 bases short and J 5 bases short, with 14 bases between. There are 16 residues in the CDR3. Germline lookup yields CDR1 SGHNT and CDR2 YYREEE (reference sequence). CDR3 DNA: TGTGCCAGCAGCTTGGGAGGTGGTCTCGGAACCGGGGAGCTGTTTTTT. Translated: CASSLGGGLGTGELFF.

CDR3 protein: CASSDGISSYEQYV. The CDR3 nucleotides read TGTGCCAGCAGTGACGGGATTAGCTCCTACGAGCAGTACGTC. The rearrangement links TRBV2 to TRBJ2-7; D possibly corresponds to TRBD2 (5 bases). Germline CDR1 SNHLY, CDR2 FYNNEI. V was pared by 3 bases and J by 0 bases, with 9 bases between. The CDR3 consists of 14 residues.

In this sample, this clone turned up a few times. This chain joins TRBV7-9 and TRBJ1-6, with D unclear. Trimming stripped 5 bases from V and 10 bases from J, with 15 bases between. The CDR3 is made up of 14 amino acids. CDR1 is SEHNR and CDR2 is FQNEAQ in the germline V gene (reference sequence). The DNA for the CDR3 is TGTGCCAGCAGCCCCCTGGAGGACGGGTCACCCCTCCACTTT. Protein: CASSPLEDGSPLHF.